These 3 T cell receptor beta chains were all obtained from the same sample, sequenced in a study of blood T cell repertoires in COVID-19. TCRdb's copy holds only in-frame clones and misses some; the assay was immunoSEQ multiplex PCR. The sample lists 350,000 or so clones, 88% occurring once. Sequencing was carried out using PBMCs or T cells enriched from blood (not recorded which). These receptors came from a woman in her twenties or thirties who had been exposed to COVID-19.

The genes are TRBV7-2 and TRBJ1-2; 7 bases match TRBD1. Germline CDR1 reads SGHTA; CDR2 reads FQGNSA. Unmatched junction bases numbered 10, after V lost 5 bases and J lost 4 bases. The CDR3 is made up of 15 amino acids. The CDR3 is CASSPEWTGIYGYTF. As DNA, the CDR3 is TGTGCCAGCAGCCCAGAGTGGACAGGAATCTATGGCTACACCTTC.

This chain links TRBV24-1 with TRBJ2-1; 10 positions agree with TRBD1. The germline V gene has CDR1 KGHDR and CDR2 SFDVKD. The length of the CDR3 is 15 residues. The V and J ends lost 5 bases and 2 bases, in that order; junction bases with no gene match: 2. CDR3: CATSGTGGAYNEQFF. CDR3 DNA sequence: TGTGCCACCAGTGGGACAGGGGGAGCCTACAATGAGCAGTTCTTC.

This clone has only one observation. This chain joins TRBV7-3 and TRBJ2-5; D unclear. Trimming shortened V by 1 base and J by 4 bases, and 7 bases separated the two germline ends. This CDR3 contains 13 residues. Per the germline V gene, CDR1 is SGHTA and CDR2 is FQGTGA. CDR3 loop: CASSLSGRETQYF. CDR3 nucleotide sequence: TGTGCCAGCAGCTTAAGCGGCCGAGAGACCCAGTACTTC.